This TCR beta chain emerged from a study of monozygotic twins with cystic fibrosis. TCRdb keeps only in-frame clones here, not all; method: immunoSEQ multiplex PCR. The repertoire holds approximately 13,000 clones, with roughly nine tenths as singletons. The V gene's germline CDR1 is SGHRS and CDR2 YFSETQ. CDR3 length equals 17 residues. Trimming took 1 base from V and 5 from J; bases not matched to a gene: 6. The TCR was taken from a boy younger than 18 with cystic fibrosis. The sequencing sample was made of blood. V and J are TRBV5-1 and TRBJ2-2, with 12 bases lining up with TRBD2. The CDR3 is CASSLPSGGAPTGELFF. The CDR3 coding sequence is TGCGCCAGCAGCTTGCCTAGCGGGGGGGCCCCTACCGGGGAGCTGTTTTTT.